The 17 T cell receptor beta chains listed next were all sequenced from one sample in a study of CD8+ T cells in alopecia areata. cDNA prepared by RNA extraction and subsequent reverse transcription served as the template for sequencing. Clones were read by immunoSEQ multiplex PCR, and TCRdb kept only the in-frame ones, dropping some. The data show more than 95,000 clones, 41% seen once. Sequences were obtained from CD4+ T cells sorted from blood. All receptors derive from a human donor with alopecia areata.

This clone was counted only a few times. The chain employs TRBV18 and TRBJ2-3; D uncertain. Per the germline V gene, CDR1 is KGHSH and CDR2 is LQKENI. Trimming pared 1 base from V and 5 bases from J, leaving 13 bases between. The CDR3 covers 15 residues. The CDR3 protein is CASSPLGSSLDTQYF. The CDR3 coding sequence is TGTGCCAGCTCACCACTTGGTTCGTCCCTAGATACGCAGTATTTT.

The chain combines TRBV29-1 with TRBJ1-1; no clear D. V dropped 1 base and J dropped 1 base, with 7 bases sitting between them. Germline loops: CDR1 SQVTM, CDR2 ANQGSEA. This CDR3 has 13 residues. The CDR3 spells CSVEVSQNTEAFF. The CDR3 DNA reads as TGCAGCGTTGAAGTCTCGCAGAACACTGAAGCTTTCTTT.

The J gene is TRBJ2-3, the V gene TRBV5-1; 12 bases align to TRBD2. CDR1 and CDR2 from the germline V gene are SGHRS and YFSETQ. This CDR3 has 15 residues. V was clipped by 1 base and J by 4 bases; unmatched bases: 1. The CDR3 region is CASSLTSGRPDTQYF. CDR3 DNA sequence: TGCGCCAGCAGCTTGACTAGCGGGAGGCCAGATACGCAGTATTTT.

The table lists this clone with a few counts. This chain's CDR3 is CSVEKNTGELFF. In DNA form, the CDR3 reads TGCAGCGTTGAGAAAAACACCGGGGAGCTGTTTTTT. V gene TRBV29-1 combines with J gene TRBJ2-2; D is undetermined. Germline CDR1 and CDR2: SQVTM and ANQGSEA. CDR3 length equals 12 residues. With 3 bases removed from V and 2 bases from J, the gap between germline ends came to 4 bases.

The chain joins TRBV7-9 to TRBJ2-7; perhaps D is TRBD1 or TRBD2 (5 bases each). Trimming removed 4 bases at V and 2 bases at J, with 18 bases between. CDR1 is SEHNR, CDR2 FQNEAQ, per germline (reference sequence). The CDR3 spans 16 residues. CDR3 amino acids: CASSSLGTTETYEQYF. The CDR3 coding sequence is TGTGCCAGCAGCTCCCTGGGGACGACAGAGACCTACGAGCAGTACTTC.

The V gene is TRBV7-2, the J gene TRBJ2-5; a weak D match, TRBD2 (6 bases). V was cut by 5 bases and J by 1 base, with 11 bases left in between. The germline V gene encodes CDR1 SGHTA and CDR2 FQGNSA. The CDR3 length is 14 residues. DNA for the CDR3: TGTGCCAGCAGCGAATCGGGGGTCCAAGAGACCCAGTACTTC. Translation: CASSESGVQETQYF.

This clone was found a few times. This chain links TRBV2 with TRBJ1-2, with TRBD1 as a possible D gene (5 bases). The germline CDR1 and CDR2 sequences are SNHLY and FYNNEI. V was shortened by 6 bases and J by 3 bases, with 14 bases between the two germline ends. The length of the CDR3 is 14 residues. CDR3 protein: CASSPPGRDYGYTF. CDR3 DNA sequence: TGTGCCAGCAGCCCCCCAGGGAGGGACTATGGCTACACCTTC.

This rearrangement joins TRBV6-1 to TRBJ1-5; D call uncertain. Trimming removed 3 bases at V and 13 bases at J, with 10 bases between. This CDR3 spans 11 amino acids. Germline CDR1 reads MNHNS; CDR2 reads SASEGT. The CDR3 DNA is TGTGCCAGCAGTGACGGGTCAAAACAGCATTTT. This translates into CASSDGSKQHF.

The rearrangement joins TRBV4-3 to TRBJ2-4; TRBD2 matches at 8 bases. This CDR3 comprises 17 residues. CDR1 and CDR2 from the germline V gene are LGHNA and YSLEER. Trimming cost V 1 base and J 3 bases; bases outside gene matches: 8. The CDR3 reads CASSQGAAGGGKNIQYF. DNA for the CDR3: TGCGCCAGCAGCCAAGGGGCGGCCGGGGGGGGCAAAAACATTCAGTACTTC.

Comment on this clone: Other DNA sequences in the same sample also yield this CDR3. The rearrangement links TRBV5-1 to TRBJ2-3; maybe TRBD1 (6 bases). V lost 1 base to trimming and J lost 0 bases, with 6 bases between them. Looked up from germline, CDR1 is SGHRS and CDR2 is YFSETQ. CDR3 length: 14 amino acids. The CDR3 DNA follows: TGCGCCAGCAGCTTGCAGGGGAGCACAGATACGCAGTATTTT. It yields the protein CASSLQGSTDTQYF.

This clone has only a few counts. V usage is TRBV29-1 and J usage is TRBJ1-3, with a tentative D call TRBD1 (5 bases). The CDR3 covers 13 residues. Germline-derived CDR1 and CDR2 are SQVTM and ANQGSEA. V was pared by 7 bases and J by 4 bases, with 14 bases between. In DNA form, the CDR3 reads TGCAGCGGGGGGGTCGGAGGAGGAAACACCATATATTTT. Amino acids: CSGGVGGGNTIYF.

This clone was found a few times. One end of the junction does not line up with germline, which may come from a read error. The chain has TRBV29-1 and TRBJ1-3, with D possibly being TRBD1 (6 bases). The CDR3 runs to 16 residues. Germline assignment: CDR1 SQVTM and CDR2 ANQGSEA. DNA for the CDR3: TGCAGCGCTACGGGACACGCCGGGGCCTCTCGAAACACCATATATTTT. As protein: CSATGHAGASRNTIYF.

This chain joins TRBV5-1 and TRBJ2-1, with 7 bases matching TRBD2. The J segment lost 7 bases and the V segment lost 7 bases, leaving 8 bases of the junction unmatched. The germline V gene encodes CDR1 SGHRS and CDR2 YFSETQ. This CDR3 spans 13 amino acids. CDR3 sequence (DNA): TGCGCCAGCGGCAGTACCGGGAGGAATGAGCAGTTCTTC. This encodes CASGSTGRNEQFF. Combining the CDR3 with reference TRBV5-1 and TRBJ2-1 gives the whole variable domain KAGVTQTPRYLIKTRGQQVTLSCSPISGHRSVSWYQQTPGQGLQFLFEYFSETQRNKGNFPGRFSGRQFSNSRSEMNVSTLELGDSALYLCASGSTGRNEQFFGPGTRLTVL.

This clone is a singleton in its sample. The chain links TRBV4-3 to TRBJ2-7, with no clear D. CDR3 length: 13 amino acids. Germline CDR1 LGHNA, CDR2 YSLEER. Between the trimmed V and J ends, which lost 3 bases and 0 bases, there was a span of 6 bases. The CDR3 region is CASSQLLSYEQYF. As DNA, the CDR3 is TGCGCCAGCAGCCAGCTTCTCTCCTACGAGCAGTACTTC.

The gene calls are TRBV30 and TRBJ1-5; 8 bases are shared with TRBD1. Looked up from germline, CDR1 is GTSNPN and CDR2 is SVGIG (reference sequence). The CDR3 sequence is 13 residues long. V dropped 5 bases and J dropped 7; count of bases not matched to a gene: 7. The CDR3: CAWGQGVGQPQHF. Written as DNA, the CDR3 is TGTGCCTGGGGACAGGGAGTTGGACAGCCCCAGCATTTT.

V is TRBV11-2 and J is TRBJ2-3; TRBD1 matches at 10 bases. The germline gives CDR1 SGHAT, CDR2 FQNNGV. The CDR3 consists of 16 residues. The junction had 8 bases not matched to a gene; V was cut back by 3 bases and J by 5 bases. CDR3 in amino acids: CASSLGDRGSEDTQYF. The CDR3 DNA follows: TGTGCCAGCAGCTTGGGGGACAGGGGCTCGGAAGATACGCAGTATTTT. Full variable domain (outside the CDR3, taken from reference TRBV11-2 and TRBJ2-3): EAGVAQSPRYKIIEKRQSVAFWCNPISGHATLYWYQQILGQGPKLLIQFQNNGVVDDSQLPKDRFSAERLKGVDSTLKIQPAKLEDSAVYLCASSLGDRGSEDTQYFGPGTRLTVL.

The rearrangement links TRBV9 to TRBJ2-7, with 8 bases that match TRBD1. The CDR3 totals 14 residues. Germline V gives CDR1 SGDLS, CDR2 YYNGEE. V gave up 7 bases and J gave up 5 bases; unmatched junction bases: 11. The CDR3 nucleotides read TGTGCCAGCGGACAAACGACAGGGGTAGACGAGCAGTACTTC. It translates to CASGQTTGVDEQYF.